The rows below give T cell receptor beta chains drawn from one sample of a study of blood T cell repertoires in COVID-19. Repertoires were generated with immunoSEQ multiplex PCR, while TCRdb's copy carries only in-frame clones and drops some. The sample includes roughly 200,000 clones, around 83% seen only once; the top ten take under 4%. The specimen sequenced was PBMCs or T cells enriched from blood (not recorded which). Receptor source: a woman in her twenties or thirties who had been exposed to COVID-19. Both conserved end residues are part of each CDR3. A D gene is named only where the DNA matches it firmly. Not all rows give a size; the values are once, few, many and, for expanded clones, a class.

cdr3_aa: CASSSSGNEQFF; cdr3_nt: TGTGCCAGCTCCTCTAGCGGGAATGAGCAGTTCTTC; clone_size: .; j_call: TRBJ2-1; v_call: TRBV5-5; d_call: TRBD2
cdr3_aa: CASSLADRNTEAFF; cdr3_nt: TGCGCCAGCAGCTTGGCGGACAGGAACACTGAAGCTTTCTTT; clone_size: few; j_call: TRBJ1-1; v_call: TRBV5-1; d_call: .
cdr3_aa: CASSPSGGADTQYF; cdr3_nt: TGTGCCAGCAGCCCTAGCGGCGGGGCAGATACGCAGTATTTT; clone_size: .; j_call: TRBJ2-3; v_call: TRBV11-2; d_call: TRBD2
cdr3_aa: CASSLIRGNLYNEQFF; cdr3_nt: TGTGCCAGCAGCCTCATCCGGGGGAACCTCTACAATGAGCAGTTCTTC; clone_size: once; j_call: TRBJ2-1; v_call: TRBV27; d_call: .
cdr3_aa: CASSQGTGYGYTF; cdr3_nt: TGTGCCAGCAGCCAGGGGACAGGCTATGGCTACACCTTC; clone_size: .; j_call: TRBJ1-2; v_call: TRBV14; d_call: TRBD1
cdr3_aa: CASRGDGANVLTF; cdr3_nt: TGTGCCAGTCGGGGGGACGGGGCCAACGTCCTGACTTTC; clone_size: .; j_call: TRBJ2-6; v_call: TRBV13; d_call: TRBD2
cdr3_aa: CASSLEAGAAFF; cdr3_nt: TGTGCCAGCAGCTTAGAAGCGGGGGCAGCTTTCTTT; clone_size: few; j_call: TRBJ1-1; v_call: TRBV7-2; d_call: .
cdr3_aa: CASSLYSGGEQFF; cdr3_nt: TGTGCCAGCAGCTTATACAGCGGCGGTGAGCAGTTCTTC; clone_size: .; j_call: TRBJ2-1; v_call: TRBV7-3; d_call: .
cdr3_aa: CASSEYGGGPNTEAFF; cdr3_nt: TGCGCCAGCAGTGAATATGGCGGGGGCCCGAACACTGAAGCTTTCTTT; clone_size: .; j_call: TRBJ1-1; v_call: TRBV10-2; d_call: .
cdr3_aa: CASTTLQAGGNTIYF; cdr3_nt: TGTGCGAGTACGACCCTCCAGGCGGGAGGAAACACCATATATTTT; clone_size: .; j_call: TRBJ1-3; v_call: TRBV19; d_call: .
cdr3_aa: CASSRAGQPQHF; cdr3_nt: TGTGCCAGTAGTAGGGCGGGTCAGCCCCAGCATTTT; clone_size: .; j_call: TRBJ1-5; v_call: TRBV19; d_call: .
cdr3_aa: CASSFSMNTEAFF; cdr3_nt: TGTGCCAGCAGTTTCAGTATGAACACTGAAGCTTTCTTT; clone_size: once; j_call: TRBJ1-1; v_call: TRBV12-3/TRBV12-4; d_call: .
cdr3_aa: CASSSRTGHATNEKLFF; cdr3_nt: TGTGCCAGTAGCTCTCGGACAGGGCATGCAACTAATGAAAAACTGTTTTTT; clone_size: once; j_call: TRBJ1-4; v_call: TRBV19; d_call: TRBD1
cdr3_aa: CASSLYPGTGGGYTF; cdr3_nt: TGCGCCAGCAGCTTGTACCCTGGGACAGGTGGGGGCTACACCTTC; clone_size: few; j_call: TRBJ1-2; v_call: TRBV5-1; d_call: TRBD1
cdr3_aa: CASSIQGKTEAFF; cdr3_nt: TGTGCCAGTAGTATACAGGGGAAGACTGAAGCTTTCTTT; clone_size: .; j_call: TRBJ1-1; v_call: TRBV19; d_call: .